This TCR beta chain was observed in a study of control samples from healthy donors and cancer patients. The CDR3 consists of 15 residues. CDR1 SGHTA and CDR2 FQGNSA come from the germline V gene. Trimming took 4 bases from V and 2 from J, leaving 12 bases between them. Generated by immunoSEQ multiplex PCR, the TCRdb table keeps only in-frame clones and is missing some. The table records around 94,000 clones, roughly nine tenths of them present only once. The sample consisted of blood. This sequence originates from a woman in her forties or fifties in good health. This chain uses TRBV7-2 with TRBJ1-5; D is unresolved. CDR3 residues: CASSWEYLGNQPQHF. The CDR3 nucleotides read TGTGCCAGCAGCTGGGAGTATCTGGGCAATCAGCCCCAGCATTTT.